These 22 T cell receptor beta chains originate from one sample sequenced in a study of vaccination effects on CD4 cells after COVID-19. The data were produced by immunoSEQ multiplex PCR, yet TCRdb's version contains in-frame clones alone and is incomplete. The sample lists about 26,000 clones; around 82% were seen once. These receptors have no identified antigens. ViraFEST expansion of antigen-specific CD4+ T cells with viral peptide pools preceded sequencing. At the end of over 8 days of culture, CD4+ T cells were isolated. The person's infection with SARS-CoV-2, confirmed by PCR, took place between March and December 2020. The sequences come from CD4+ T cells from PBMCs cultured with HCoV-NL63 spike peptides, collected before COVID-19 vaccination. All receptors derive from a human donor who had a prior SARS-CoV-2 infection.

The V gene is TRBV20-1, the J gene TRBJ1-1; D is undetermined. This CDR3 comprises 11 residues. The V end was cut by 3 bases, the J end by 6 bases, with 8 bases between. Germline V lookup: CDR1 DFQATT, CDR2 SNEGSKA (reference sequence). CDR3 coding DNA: TGCAGTGCTAGTAAGGTTGCTGAAGCTTTCTTT. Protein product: CSASKVAEAFF.

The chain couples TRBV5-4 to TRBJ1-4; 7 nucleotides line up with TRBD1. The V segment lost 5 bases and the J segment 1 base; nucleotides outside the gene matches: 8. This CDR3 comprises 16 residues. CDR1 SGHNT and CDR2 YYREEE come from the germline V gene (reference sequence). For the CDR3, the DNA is TGTGCCAGCAGTTCCGGACAGGCGCGAACTAATGAAAAACTGTTTTTT. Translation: CASSSGQARTNEKLFF.

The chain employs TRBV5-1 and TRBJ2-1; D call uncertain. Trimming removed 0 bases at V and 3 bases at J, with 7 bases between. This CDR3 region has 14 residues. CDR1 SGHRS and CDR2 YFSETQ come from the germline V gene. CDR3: CASSLGEIYNEQFF. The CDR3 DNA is TGCGCCAGCAGCTTGGGAGAAATCTACAATGAGCAGTTCTTC.

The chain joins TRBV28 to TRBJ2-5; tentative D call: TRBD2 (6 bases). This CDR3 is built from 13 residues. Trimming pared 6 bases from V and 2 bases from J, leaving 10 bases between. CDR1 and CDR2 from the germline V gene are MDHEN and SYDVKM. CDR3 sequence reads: CASSGTSQETQYF. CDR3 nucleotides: TGTGCCAGCAGCGGGACTTCTCAAGAGACCCAGTACTTC.

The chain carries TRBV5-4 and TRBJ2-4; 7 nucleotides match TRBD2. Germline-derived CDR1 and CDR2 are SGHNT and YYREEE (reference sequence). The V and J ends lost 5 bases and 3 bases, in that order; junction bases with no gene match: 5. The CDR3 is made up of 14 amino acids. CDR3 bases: TGTGCCAGCAGTTCCGGCGGGGGCAAAAACATTCAGTACTTC. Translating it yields CASSSGGGKNIQYF.

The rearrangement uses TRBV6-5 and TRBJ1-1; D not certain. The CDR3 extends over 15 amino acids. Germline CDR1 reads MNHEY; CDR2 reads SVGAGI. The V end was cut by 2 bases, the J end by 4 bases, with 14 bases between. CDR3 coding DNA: TGTGCCAGCAGTTACGGTGGGGATTCGGGCACTGAAGCTTTCTTT. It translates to CASSYGGDSGTEAFF.

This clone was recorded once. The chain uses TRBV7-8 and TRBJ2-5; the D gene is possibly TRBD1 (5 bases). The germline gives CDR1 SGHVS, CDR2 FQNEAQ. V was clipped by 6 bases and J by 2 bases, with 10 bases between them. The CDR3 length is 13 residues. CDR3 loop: CASSGREQETQYF. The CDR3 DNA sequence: TGTGCCAGCAGTGGCAGGGAACAAGAGACCCAGTACTTC.

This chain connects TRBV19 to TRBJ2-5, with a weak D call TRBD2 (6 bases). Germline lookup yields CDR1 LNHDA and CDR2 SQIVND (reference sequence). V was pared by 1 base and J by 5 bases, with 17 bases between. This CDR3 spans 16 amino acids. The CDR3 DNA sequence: TGTGCCAGTAGTATAGTCGGGAGTCTAGGAAGGGAGACCCAGTACTTC. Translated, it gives CASSIVGSLGRETQYF.

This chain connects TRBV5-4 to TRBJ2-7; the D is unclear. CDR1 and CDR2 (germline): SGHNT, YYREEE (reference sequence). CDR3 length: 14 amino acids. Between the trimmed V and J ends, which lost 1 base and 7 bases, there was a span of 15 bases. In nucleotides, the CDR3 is TGTGCCAGCAGCTTGAGGTCCGGTGTTCCGGAGCAGTACTTC. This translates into CASSLRSGVPEQYF.

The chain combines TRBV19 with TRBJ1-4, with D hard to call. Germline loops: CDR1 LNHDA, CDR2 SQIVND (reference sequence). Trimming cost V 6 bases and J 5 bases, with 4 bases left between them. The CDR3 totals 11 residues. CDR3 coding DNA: TGTGCCAGTAGCAGGAATGAAAAACTGTTTTTT. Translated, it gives CASSRNEKLFF.

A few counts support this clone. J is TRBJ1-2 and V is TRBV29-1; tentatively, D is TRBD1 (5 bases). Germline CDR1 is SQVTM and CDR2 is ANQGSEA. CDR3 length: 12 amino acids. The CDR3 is CLTGDDNYGYTF. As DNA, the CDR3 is TGCCTTACGGGGGACGATAACTATGGCTACACCTTC.

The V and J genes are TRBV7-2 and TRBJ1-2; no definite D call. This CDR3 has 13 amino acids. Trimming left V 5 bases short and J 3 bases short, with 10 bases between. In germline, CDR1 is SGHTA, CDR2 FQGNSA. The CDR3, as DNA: TGTGCCAGCAGCGTCAGGCAATACTATGGCTACACCTTC. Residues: CASSVRQYYGYTF. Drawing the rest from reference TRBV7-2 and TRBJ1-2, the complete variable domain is GAGVSQSPSNKVTEKGKDVELRCDPISGHTALYWYRQSLGQGLEFLIYFQGNSAPDKSGLPSDRFSAERTGGSVSTLTIQRTQQEDSAVYLCASSVRQYYGYTFGSGTRLTVV.

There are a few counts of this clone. The CDR3 is CASSRPGPISNNEQFF. CDR3 nucleotide sequence: TGTGCCAGCAGTAGACCGGGACCAATATCGAACAATGAGCAGTTCTTC. This rearrangement joins TRBV11-2 to TRBJ2-1; D possibly matches TRBD1 or TRBD2 (5 bases each). The germline gives CDR1 SGHAT, CDR2 FQNNGV. This CDR3 region has 16 residues. V lost 6 bases and J 5 bases, leaving 20 bases between the germline ends.

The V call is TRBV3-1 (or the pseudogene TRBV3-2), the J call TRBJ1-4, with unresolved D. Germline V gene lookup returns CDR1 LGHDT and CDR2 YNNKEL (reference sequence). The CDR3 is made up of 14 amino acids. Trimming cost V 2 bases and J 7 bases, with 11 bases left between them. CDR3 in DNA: TGTGCCAGCAGCCAAACTACAGCCTTTGAAAAACTGTTTTTT. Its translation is CASSQTTAFEKLFF.

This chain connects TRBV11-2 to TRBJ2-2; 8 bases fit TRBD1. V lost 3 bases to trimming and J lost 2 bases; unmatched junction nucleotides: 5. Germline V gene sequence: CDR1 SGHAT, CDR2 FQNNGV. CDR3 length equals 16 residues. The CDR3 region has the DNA TGTGCCAGCAGCTTCCAGACAGGGGTTAACACCGGGGAGCTGTTTTTT. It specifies CASSFQTGVNTGELFF.

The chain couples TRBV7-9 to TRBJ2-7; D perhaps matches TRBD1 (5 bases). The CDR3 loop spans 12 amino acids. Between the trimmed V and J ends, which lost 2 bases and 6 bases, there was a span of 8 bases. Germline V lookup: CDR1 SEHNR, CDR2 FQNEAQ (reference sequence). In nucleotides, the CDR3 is TGTGCCAGCAGCTTACAGGGTGGCGAGCAGTACTTC. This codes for CASSLQGGEQYF.

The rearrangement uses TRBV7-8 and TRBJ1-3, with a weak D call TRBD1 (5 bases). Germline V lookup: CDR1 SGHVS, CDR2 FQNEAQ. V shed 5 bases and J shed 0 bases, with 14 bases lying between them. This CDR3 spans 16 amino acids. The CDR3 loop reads CASSGKTGLSGNTIYF. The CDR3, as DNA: TGTGCCAGCAGCGGGAAGACGGGACTCTCTGGAAACACCATATATTTT.

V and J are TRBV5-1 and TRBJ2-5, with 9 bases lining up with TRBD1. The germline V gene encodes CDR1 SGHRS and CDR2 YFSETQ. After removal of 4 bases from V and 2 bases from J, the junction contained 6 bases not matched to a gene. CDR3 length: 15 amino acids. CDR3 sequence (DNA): TGCGCCAGCAGCCTGGGAGACAGGGGGCAAGAGACCCAGTACTTC. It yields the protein CASSLGDRGQETQYF.

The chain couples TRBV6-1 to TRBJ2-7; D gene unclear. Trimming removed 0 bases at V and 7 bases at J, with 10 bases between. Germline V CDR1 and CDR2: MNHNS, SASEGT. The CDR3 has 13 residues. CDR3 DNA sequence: TGTGCCAGCAGTGAAGCTTATCGGGCGGAGCAGTACTTC. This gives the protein CASSEAYRAEQYF.

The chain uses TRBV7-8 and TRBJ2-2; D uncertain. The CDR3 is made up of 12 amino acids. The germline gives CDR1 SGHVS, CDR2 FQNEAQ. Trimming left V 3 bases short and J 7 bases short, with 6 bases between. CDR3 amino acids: CASSFVLGELFF. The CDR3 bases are TGTGCCAGCAGCTTTGTGCTCGGGGAGCTGTTTTTT.

The CDR3 spells CASSPTQGWNEQFF. CDR3 nucleotide sequence: TGTGCCAGCAGCCCCACCCAGGGTTGGAATGAGCAGTTCTTC. V and J are TRBV11-2 and TRBJ2-1, with D possibly TRBD1 on 5 matching bases. Germline CDR1 and CDR2: SGHAT and FQNNGV. V dropped 5 bases and J dropped 7 bases, with 15 bases sitting between them. The CDR3 sequence is 14 residues long.

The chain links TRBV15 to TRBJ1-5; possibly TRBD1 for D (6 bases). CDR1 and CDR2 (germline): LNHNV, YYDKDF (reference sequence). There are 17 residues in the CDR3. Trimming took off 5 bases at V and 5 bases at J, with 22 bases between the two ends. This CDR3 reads CATSGGGGQVSHQPQHF. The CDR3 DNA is TGTGCCACCAGCGGCGGAGGGGGGCAGGTCTCGCATCAGCCCCAGCATTTT.